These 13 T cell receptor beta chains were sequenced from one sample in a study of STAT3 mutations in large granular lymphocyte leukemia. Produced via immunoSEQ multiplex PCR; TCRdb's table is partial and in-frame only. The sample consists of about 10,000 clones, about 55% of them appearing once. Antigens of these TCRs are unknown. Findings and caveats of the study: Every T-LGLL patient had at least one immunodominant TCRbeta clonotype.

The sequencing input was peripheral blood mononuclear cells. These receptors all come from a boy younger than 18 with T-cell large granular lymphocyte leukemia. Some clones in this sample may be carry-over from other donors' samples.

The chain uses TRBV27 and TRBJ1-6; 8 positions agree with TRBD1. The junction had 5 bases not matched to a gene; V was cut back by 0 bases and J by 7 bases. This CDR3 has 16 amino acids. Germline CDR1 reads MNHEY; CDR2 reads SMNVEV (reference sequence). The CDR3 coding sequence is TGTGCCAGCAGTTTATCCCGGGACAGGTTAAATTCACCCCTCCACTTT. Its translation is CASSLSRDRLNSPLHF.

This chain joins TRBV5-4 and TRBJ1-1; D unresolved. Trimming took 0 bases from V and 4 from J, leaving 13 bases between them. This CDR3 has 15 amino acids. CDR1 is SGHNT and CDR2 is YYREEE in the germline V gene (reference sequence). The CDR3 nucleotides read TGTGCCAGCAGCTTGGATGGACCGCTGTCCACTGAAGCTTTCTTT. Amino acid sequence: CASSLDGPLSTEAFF.

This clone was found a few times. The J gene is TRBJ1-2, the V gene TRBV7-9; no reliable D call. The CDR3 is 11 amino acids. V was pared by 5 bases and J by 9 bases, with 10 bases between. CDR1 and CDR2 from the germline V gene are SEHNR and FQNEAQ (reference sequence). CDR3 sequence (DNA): TGTGCCAGCAGCACCAGCGTCCGCTACACCTTC. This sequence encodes CASSTSVRYTF.

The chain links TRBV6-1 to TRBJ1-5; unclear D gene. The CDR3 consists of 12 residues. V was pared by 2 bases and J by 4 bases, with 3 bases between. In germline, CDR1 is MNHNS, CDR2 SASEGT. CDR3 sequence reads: CASSEWNQPQHF. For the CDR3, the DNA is TGTGCCAGCAGTGAATGGAATCAGCCCCAGCATTTT.

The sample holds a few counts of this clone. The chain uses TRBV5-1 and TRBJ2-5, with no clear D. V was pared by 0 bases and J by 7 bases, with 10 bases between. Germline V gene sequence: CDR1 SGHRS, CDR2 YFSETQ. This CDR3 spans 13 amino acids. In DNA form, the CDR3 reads TGCGCCAGCAGCTTGGGTTCTTGGTTGACCCAGTACTTC. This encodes CASSLGSWLTQYF. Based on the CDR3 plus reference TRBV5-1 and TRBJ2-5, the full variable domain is KAGVTQTPRYLIKTRGQQVTLSCSPISGHRSVSWYQQTPGQGLQFLFEYFSETQRNKGNFPGRFSGRQFSNSRSEMNVSTLELGDSALYLCASSLGSWLTQYFGPGTRLLVL.

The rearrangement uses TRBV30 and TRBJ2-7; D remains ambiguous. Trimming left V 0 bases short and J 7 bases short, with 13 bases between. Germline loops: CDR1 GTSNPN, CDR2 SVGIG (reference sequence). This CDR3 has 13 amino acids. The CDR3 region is CAWSVLNVGEQYF. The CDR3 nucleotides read TGTGCCTGGAGTGTACTGAACGTAGGAGAGCAGTACTTC.

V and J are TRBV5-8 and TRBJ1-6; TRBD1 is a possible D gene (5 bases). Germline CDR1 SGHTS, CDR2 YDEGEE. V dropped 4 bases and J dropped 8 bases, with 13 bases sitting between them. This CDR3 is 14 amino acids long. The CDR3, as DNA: TGTGCCAGCAGCGTAGACCTGGGGGATTCACCCCTCCACTTT. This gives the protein CASSVDLGDSPLHF. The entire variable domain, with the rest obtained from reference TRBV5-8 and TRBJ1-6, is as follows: EAGVTQSPTHLIKTRGQQATLRCSPISGHTSVYWYQQALGLGLQFLLWYDEGEERNRGNFPPRFSGRQFPNYSSELNVNALELEDSALYLCASSVDLGDSPLHFGNGTRLTVT.

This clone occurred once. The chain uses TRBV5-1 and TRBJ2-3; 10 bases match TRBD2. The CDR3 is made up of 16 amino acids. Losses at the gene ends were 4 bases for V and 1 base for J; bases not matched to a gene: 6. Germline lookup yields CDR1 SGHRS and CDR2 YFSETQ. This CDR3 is CASSGGLAPGTDTQYF. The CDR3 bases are TGCGCCAGCAGCGGGGGACTAGCGCCGGGCACAGATACGCAGTATTTT. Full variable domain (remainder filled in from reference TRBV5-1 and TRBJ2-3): KAGVTQTPRYLIKTRGQQVTLSCSPISGHRSVSWYQQTPGQGLQFLFEYFSETQRNKGNFPGRFSGRQFSNSRSEMNVSTLELGDSALYLCASSGGLAPGTDTQYFGPGTRLTVL.

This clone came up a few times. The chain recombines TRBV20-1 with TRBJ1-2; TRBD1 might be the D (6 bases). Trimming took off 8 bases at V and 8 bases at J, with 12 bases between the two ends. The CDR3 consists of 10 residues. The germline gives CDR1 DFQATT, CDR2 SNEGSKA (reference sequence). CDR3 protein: CSTRQDGYTF. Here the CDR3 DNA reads TGCAGTACCCGACAGGACGGCTACACCTTC.

CDR3 in DNA: TGTGCCAGCTCATCCAGGGGGGATGGCTACACCTTC. Protein: CASSSRGDGYTF. This sequence joins TRBV18 and TRBJ1-2; TRBD1 aligns across 7 bases. V lost 5 bases and J lost 6; bases outside the gene matches: 3. Per the germline V gene, CDR1 is KGHSH and CDR2 is LQKENI. The CDR3 sequence is 12 residues long.

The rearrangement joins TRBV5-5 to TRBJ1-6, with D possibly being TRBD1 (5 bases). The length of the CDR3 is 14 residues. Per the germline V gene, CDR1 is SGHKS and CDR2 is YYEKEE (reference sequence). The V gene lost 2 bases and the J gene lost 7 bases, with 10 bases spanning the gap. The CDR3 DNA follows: TGTGCCAGCAGCTTTTTGACAGAAAATTCACCCCTCCACTTT. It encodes CASSFLTENSPLHF.

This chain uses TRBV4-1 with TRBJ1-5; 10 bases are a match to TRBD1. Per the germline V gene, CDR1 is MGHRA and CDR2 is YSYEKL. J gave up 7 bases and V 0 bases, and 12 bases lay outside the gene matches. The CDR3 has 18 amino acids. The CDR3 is CASSQDNPTGGAGQPQHF. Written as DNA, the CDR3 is TGCGCCAGCAGCCAAGATAACCCGACAGGGGGCGCAGGGCAGCCCCAGCATTTT.

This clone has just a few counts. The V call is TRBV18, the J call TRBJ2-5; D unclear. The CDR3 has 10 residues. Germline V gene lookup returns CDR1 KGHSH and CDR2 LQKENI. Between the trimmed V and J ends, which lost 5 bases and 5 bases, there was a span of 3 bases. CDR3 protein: CASSRETQYF. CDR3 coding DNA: TGTGCCAGCTCAAGGGAGACCCAGTACTTC.